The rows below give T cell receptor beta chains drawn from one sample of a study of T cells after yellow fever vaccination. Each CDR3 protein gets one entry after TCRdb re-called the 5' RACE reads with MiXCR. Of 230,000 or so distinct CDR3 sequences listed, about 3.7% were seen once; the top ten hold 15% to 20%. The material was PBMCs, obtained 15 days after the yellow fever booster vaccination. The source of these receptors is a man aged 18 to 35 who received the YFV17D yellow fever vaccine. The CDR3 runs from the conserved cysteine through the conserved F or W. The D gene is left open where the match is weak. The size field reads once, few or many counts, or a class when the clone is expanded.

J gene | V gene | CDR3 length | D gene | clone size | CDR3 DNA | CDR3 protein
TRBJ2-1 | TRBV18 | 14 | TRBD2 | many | TGTGCCAGCTCGACACGGACTAGCGGGAATGAGCAGTTCTTC | CASSTRTSGNEQFF
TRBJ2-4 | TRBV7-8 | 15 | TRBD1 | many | TGTGCCAGCAGCTTAAACCCGGGACAGGGATACATTCAGTACTTC | CASSLNPGQGYIQYF
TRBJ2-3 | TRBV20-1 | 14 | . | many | TGCAGTGCTAGCTGGGGTCGGGGCACAGATACGCAGTATTTT | CSASWGRGTDTQYF
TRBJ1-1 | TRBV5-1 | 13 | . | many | TGCGCCAGCAGCTCGGACGGCCAGGGTGAAGCTTTCTTT | CASSSDGQGEAFF
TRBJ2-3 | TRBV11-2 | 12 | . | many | TGTGCCAGCAGCTCGGGAACAGATACGCAGTATTTT | CASSSGTDTQYF
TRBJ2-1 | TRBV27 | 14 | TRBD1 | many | TGTGCCAGCAGGATCCGGGACAGGGGGACTGAGCAGTTCTTC | CASRIRDRGTEQFF
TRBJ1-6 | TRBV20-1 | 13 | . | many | TGCAGTGCTAGTTCCGGGGCTTCTTCACCCCTCCACTTT | CSASSGASSPLHF
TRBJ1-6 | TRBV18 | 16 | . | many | TGTGCCAGCTCACCAAGGGGGGCGCCTCAAAATTCACCCCTCCACTTT | CASSPRGAPQNSPLHF
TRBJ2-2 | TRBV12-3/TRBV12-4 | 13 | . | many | TGTGCCAGCAGTTTATCGGCTGGGTGGGAGCTGTTTTTT | CASSLSAGWELFF
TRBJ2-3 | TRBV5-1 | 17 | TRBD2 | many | TGCGCCAGCAGCCCGGGACTAGCGTATACTAGCACAGATACGCAGTATTTT | CASSPGLAYTSTDTQYF
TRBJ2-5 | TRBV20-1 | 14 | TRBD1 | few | TGCAGTGCAAACTCGGGACAGCTCCAAGAGACCCAGTACTTC | CSANSGQLQETQYF
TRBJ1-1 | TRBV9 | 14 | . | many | TGTGCCAGCACTCCTCGGTACGAGGGGGCTGAAGCTTTCTTT | CASTPRYEGAEAFF
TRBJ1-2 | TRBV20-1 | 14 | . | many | TGCAGTGCTAGCGCAGGGAGTGCAAACTATGGCTACACCTTC | CSASAGSANYGYTF